Below are 5 T cell receptor beta chains sequenced from a single sample in a study of blood T cell repertoires in COVID-19 (TCRdb year 2020). The library was prepared using the immunoSEQ multiplex PCR assay. In its TCRdb copy, this immuneACCESS table keeps in-frame sequences only and misses some clones. Where compared with another copy, unresolved V genes explain less than half of these, and the others have no known cause. The sample table shows about half a million clones, and 80% to 90% are seen once. Just over 8% of the sample lies in the top ten. The sequenced sample consisted of PBMCs or T cells enriched from blood (not recorded which). The receptors here all came from a woman aged 55-70 years who had recovered from COVID-19.

The chain has TRBV27 and TRBJ2-1, with D unresolved. There are 13 residues in the CDR3. CDR1 and CDR2 from the germline V gene are MNHEY and SMNVEV (reference sequence). The germline V and J ends were trimmed by 2 bases and 5 bases, with 7 bases remaining between them. This CDR3 is CASSLRRNNEQFF. CDR3 nucleotides: TGTGCCAGCAGTTTAAGGCGGAACAATGAGCAGTTCTTC.

The V gene is TRBV6-1, the J gene TRBJ1-2; D not resolved. The CDR3 is made up of 15 amino acids. In germline, CDR1 is MNHNS, CDR2 SASEGT. V lost 3 bases and J lost 0, with 11 bases in between. The CDR3 DNA follows: TGTGCCAGCAGTGATGTGCGAGGGTCTAACTATGGCTACACCTTC. It yields the protein CASSDVRGSNYGYTF.

CDR3 protein: CSVEWRNGELFF. The CDR3 DNA reads TGCAGCGTTGAATGGCGGAACGGGGAGCTGTTTTTT. The chain has TRBV29-1 and TRBJ2-2; no clear D gene. V was cut by 2 bases and J by 7 bases, with 8 bases left in between. Germline V gene sequence: CDR1 SQVTM, CDR2 ANQGSEA. The CDR3 extends over 12 amino acids.

V usage is TRBV14 and J usage is TRBJ2-3, with 12 positions matching TRBD2. Germline V lookup: CDR1 SGHDN, CDR2 FVKESK. The CDR3 has 16 residues. V was pared by 4 bases and J by 2 bases, with 4 bases of the junction left unmatched. In DNA, the CDR3 is TGTGCCAGCAGCCCGCGACTAGCGGGGGCCACAGATACGCAGTATTTT. This translates into CASSPRLAGATDTQYF.

V is TRBV29-1 and J is TRBJ1-1, with TRBD1 matching 9 bases. The V gene end was trimmed by 4 bases and the J gene end by 3 bases; junction bases not matched to a gene: 15. Germline lookup yields CDR1 SQVTM and CDR2 ANQGSEA. This CDR3 is 17 amino acids long. CDR3: CSVVVPYRGRGDTEAFF. The CDR3 DNA is TGCAGCGTTGTGGTCCCATACAGGGGGCGCGGGGACACTGAAGCTTTCTTT.